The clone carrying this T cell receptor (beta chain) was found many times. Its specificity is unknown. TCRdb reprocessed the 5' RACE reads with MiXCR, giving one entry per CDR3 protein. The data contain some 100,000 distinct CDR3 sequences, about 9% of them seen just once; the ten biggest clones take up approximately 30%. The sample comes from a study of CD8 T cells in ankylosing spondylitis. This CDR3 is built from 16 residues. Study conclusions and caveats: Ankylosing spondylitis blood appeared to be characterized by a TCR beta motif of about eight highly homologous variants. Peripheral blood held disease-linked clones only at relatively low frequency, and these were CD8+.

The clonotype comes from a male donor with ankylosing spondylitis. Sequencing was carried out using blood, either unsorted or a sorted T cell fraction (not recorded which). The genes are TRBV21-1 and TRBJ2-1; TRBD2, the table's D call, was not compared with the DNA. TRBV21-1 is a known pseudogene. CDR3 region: CASKGGGLPTRDEQFF. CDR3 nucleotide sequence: TGTGCCAGCAAGGGCGGCGGGCTCCCGACGCGGGATGAGCAGTTCTTC.